Listed below are T cell receptor beta chains from one sample, sequenced in a study of a mutant IDH1 vaccine in newly diagnosed glioma. The antigens these receptors bind are not known. Data came from immunoSEQ multiplex PCR; TCRdb stores just in-frame clones and leaves some out. The sample includes about 64,000 clones, roughly 83% of them seen just once. The material was PBMCs, obtained from a glioma patient whose treatment included an IDH1 peptide vaccine. All receptors derive from a woman in her fifties or sixties with glioma. Each CDR3 is given with its conserved first and last residue. D genes are given only for firm matches. Clone size appears in some rows only: once, few, many, or a class for an expanded clone.

clone size,J gene,CDR3 length,D gene,V gene,CDR3 DNA,CDR3 protein
-,TRBJ1-2,13,-,TRBV30,TGTGCCTGCCAACCCTACGGGTCTGGGGGCTACACCTTC,CACQPYGSGGYTF
-,TRBJ1-2,14,TRBD1,TRBV4-1,TGCGCCAGCAGCCAACAGACAGGGAACTATGGCTACACCTTC,CASSQQTGNYGYTF
-,TRBJ2-3,17,TRBD2,TRBV27,TGTGCCAGCAGTTTAGTACGGCTAGCGGGGCGCACAGATACGCAGTATTTT,CASSLVRLAGRTDTQYF
-,TRBJ2-3,17,TRBD2,TRBV5-1,TGCGCCAGCAGCTTTCCTAGCGGGGGGGAGTTCACAGATACGCAGTATTTT,CASSFPSGGEFTDTQYF
-,TRBJ1-2,14,-,TRBV9,TGTGCCAGCAGCGTAACGGGAGTTTCTGTAGGCTACACCTTC,CASSVTGVSVGYTF
-,TRBJ2-2,15,TRBD1,TRBV9,TGTGCCAGCAGCGTCGGGACAGGGGCAGGGGGGGAGCTGTTTTTT,CASSVGTGAGGELFF
-,TRBJ2-3,13,-,TRBV5-1,TGCGCCAGCAGCTGGCAGGGTCCAGATACGCAGTATTTT,CASSWQGPDTQYF
-,TRBJ1-5,15,-,TRBV18,TGTGCCAGCTCACCAGGGCAGGTTAGCAATCAGCCCCAGCATTTT,CASSPGQVSNQPQHF
-,TRBJ1-1,13,-,TRBV30,TGTGCCTGGAGTGGATTTAAAGGCACTGAAGCTTTCTTT,CAWSGFKGTEAFF
-,TRBJ1-2,15,-,TRBV9,TGTGCCAGCAGAGCCCCGTCAGGTAACCGCTATGGCTACACCTTC,CASRAPSGNRYGYTF
-,TRBJ2-1,16,-,TRBV1,TGCACCAGCAGCCAAGATGACCTAGAGGGGGGCCCTGAACAGTTCTTC,CTSSQDDLEGGPEQFF
-,TRBJ2-3,16,-,TRBV5-6,TGTGCCAGCAGCCTAGGCACAGGGCTCCGCACAGATACGCAGTATTTT,CASSLGTGLRTDTQYF
-,TRBJ1-6,19,-,TRBV5-5,TGTGCCAGCAGCTTGGCCCCAGGATGGGATGCAGGGAGTAGTTCACCCCTCCACTTT,CASSLAPGWDAGSSSPLHF
once,TRBJ2-5,13,-,TRBV2,TGTGCCAGCAGCGCCAAAGATCGGGGGACCCAGTACTTC,CASSAKDRGTQYF
-,TRBJ2-4,12,-,TRBV6-1,TGTGCCAGCAGTGAACCCCGGGACTCTCAGTACTTC,CASSEPRDSQYF
-,TRBJ1-2,15,TRBD1,TRBV6-1,TGTGCCAGCAGTATCAACAGGGGACCTAACTATGGCTACACCTTC,CASSINRGPNYGYTF
-,TRBJ2-3,13,-,TRBV6-1,TGTGCCAGCAGTCCAATACAGACAGATACGCAGTATTTT,CASSPIQTDTQYF
-,TRBJ1-2,17,TRBD1,TRBV19,TGTGCCAGTAGTATCGATCTTTCCCTGGGACAGTCCTATGGCTACACCTTC,CASSIDLSLGQSYGYTF
once,TRBJ2-5,14,-,TRBV6-1,TGTGCCAGCAGTGAGACCCGGGTTCAAGAGACCCAGTACTTC,CASSETRVQETQYF
-,TRBJ2-3,14,-,TRBV19,TGTGCCAGTAGCCCGCGTCAGATGGGCCAAATAAAGTATTTT,CASSPRQMGQIKYF